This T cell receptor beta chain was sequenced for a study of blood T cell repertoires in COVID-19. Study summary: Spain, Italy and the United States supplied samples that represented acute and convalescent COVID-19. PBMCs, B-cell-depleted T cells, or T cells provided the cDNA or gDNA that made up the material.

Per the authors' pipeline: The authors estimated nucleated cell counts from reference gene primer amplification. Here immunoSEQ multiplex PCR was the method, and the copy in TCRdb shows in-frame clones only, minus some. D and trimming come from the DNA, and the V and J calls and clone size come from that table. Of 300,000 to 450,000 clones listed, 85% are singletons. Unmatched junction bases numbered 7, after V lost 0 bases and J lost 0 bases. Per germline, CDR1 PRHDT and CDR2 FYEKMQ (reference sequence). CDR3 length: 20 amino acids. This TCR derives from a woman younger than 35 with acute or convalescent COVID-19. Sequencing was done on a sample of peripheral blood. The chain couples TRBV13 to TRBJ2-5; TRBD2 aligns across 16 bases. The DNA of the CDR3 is TGTGCCAGCAGCTTAGGGACGGGGACTAGCGGGAGGGAAAACCAAGAGACCCAGTACTTC. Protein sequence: CASSLGTGTSGRENQETQYF.